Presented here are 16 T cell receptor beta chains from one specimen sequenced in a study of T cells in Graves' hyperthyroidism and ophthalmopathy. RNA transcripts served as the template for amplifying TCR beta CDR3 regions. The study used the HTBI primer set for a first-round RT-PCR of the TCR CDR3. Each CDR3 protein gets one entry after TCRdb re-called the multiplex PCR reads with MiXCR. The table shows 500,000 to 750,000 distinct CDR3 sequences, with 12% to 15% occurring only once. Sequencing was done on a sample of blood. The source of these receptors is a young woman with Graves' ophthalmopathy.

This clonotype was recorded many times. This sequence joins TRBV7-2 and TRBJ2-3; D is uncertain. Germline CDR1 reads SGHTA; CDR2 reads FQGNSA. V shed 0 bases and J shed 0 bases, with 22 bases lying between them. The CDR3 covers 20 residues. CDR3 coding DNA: TGTGCCAGCAGCTTAGCGGCAGTCCCGCAACTGCTCACTAGCACAGATACGCAGTATTTT. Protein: CASSLAAVPQLLTSTDTQYF.

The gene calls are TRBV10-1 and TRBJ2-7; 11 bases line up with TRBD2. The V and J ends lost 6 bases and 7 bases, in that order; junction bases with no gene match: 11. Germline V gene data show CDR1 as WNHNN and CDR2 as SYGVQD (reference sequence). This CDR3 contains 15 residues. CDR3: CASSPGGWTSGEQYF. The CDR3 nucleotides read TGCGCCAGCAGCCCAGGGGGCTGGACTAGCGGGGAGCAGTACTTC.

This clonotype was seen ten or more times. In DNA form, the CDR3 reads TGCGCCAGCAGCTTGGATAGCCAGCGGGATGAGCAGTTCTTC. This sequence encodes CASSLDSQRDEQFF. The V and J genes are TRBV5-1 and TRBJ2-1; D perhaps matches TRBD2 (6 bases). The CDR3 has 14 amino acids. Germline assignment: CDR1 SGHRS and CDR2 YFSETQ. V shed 0 bases and J shed 8 bases, with 12 bases lying between them. Full variable domain (rest looked up from reference TRBV5-1 and TRBJ2-1): KAGVTQTPRYLIKTRGQQVTLSCSPISGHRSVSWYQQTPGQGLQFLFEYFSETQRNKGNFPGRFSGRQFSNSRSEMNVSTLELGDSALYLCASSLDSQRDEQFFGPGTRLTVL.

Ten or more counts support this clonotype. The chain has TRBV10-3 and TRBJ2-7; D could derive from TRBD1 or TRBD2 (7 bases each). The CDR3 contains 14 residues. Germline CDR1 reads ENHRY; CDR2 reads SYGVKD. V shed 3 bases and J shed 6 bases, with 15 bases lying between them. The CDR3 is CAISDLGRGGEQYF. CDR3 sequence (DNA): TGTGCCATCAGTGATCTAGGCAGGGGGGGCGAGCAGTACTTC.

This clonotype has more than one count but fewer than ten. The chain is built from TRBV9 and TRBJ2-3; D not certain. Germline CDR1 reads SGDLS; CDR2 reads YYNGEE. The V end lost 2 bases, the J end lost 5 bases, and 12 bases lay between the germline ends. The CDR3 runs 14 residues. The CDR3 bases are TGTGCCAGCAGCGTTGACACGTTAGGAGATACGCAGTATTTT. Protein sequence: CASSVDTLGDTQYF. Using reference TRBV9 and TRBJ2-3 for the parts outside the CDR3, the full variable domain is DSGVTQTPKHLITATGQRVTLRCSPRSGDLSVYWYQQSLDQGLQFLIQYYNGEERAKGNILERFSAQQFPDLHSELNLSSLELGDSALYFCASSVDTLGDTQYFGPGTRLTVL.

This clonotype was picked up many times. In DNA, the CDR3 is TGTGCCAGCAGCTCGTGGGACTCCCAGCGGGATACGCAGTATTTT. Protein: CASSSWDSQRDTQYF. This sequence joins TRBV7-2 and TRBJ2-3; tentatively, D is TRBD2 (6 bases). Germline loops: CDR1 SGHTA, CDR2 FQGNSA. This CDR3 has 15 amino acids. Trimming removed 4 bases at V and 6 bases at J, with 17 bases between.

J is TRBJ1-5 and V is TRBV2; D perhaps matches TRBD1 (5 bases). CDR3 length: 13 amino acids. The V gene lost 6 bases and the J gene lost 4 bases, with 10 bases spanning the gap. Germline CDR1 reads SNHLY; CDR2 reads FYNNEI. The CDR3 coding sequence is TGTGCCAGCAGCCGGACAACGAATCAGCCCCAGCATTTT. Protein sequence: CASSRTTNQPQHF.

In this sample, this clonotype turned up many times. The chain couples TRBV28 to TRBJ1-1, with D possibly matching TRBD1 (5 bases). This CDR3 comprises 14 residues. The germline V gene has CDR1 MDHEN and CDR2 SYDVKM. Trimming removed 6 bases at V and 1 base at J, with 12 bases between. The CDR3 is CASSPGLRNTEAFF. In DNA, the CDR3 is TGTGCCAGCAGCCCGGGACTTAGGAACACTGAAGCTTTCTTT.

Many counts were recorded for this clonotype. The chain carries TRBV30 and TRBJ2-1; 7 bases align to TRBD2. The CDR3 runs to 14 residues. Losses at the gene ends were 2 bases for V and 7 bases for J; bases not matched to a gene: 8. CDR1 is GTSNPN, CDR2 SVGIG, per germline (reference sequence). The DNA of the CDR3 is TGTGCCTGGAGTTCGTGGGAGGGCTTAAATGAGCAGTTCTTC. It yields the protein CAWSSWEGLNEQFF.

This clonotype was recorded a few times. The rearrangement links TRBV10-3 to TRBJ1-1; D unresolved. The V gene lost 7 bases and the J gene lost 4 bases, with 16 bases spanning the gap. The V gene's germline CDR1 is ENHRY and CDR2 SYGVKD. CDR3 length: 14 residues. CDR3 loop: CAIKRAADGTEAFF. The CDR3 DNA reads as TGTGCCATCAAGAGGGCGGCCGACGGCACTGAAGCTTTCTTT.

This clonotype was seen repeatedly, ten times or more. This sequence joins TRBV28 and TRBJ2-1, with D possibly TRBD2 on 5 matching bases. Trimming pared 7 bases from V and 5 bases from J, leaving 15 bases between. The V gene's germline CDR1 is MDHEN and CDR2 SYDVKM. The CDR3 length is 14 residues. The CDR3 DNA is TGTGCCAGCACTTGGAGATTCGGGGACAATGAGCAGTTCTTC. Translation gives CASTWRFGDNEQFF.

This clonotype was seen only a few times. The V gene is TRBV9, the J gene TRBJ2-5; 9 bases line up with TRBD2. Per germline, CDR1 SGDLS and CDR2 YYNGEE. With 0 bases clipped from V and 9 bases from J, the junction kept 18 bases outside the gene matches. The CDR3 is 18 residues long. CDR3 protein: CASSVDPQLSGSRLAQYF. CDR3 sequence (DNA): TGTGCCAGCAGCGTAGACCCACAACTTAGCGGGAGTCGGTTGGCCCAGTACTTC.

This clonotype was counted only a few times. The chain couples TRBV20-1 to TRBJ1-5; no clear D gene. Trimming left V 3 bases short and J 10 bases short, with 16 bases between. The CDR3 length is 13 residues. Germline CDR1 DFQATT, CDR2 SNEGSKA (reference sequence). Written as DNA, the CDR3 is TGCAGTGCTAGGGGTCAGTCTTCGTGCCCCCAGCATTTT. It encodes CSARGQSSCPQHF.

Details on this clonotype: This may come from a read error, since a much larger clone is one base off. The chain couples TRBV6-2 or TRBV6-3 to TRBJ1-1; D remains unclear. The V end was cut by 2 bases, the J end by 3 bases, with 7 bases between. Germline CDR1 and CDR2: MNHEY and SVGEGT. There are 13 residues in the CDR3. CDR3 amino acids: CASSYGQYTEAFF. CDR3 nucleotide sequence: TGTGCCAGCAGTTACGGGCAGTACACTGAAGCTTTCTTT.

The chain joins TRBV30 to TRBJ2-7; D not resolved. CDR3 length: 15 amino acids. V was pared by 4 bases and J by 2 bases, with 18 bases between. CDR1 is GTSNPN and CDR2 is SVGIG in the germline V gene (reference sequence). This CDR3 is CAWTARATAAYEQYF. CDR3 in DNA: TGTGCCTGGACCGCCCGGGCGACCGCAGCCTACGAGCAGTACTTC.

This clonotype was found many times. This CDR3 reads CSARTARYEQYF. In DNA, the CDR3 is TGCAGTGCTCGAACCGCTCGCTACGAGCAGTACTTC. The chain combines TRBV20-1 with TRBJ2-7; D gene unclear. Between the trimmed V and J ends, which lost 5 bases and 3 bases, there was a span of 11 bases. The CDR3 runs 12 residues. Looked up from germline, CDR1 is DFQATT and CDR2 is SNEGSKA (reference sequence).